Listed below are T cell receptor beta chains from one sample, sequenced in a study of T cells in Graves' hyperthyroidism and ophthalmopathy. Each CDR3 protein is one row after TCRdb ran MiXCR on the multiplex PCR reads. Among 600,000 to 900,000 distinct CDR3 sequences, 15% to 20% were seen once, and the ten largest hold roughly 8%. What was sequenced was blood. The receptors shown here come from a man aged 18 to 29 with Graves' hyperthyroidism. CDR3s include the opening cysteine and the closing phenylalanine or tryptophan. A D gene is named only where the DNA matches it firmly. Size values are once, few and many counts, or a class for expanded clones, and some rows have none.

j_call	v_call	d_call	clone_size	cdr3_nt	cdr3_aa
TRBJ2-2	TRBV4-2	TRBD2	-	TGTGCCAGCAGCCTCGGGACTAGCGGGAGGTCGGGCACCGGGGAGCTGTTTTTT	CASSLGTSGRSGTGELFF
TRBJ1-6	TRBV6-5	TRBD1	-	TGTGCCAGCAGTTGGACAGGGGGCGGGGGGGGTTCACCCCTCCACTTT	CASSWTGGGGGSPLHF
TRBJ1-2	TRBV24-1	-	many	TGTGCCACCAGTGATGACGGGAACTATGGCTACACCTTC	CATSDDGNYGYTF
TRBJ2-5	TRBV9	TRBD2	-	TGTGCCAGCAGCGAGCGACTAGCGGGAGGAGGGGGCCAAGAGACCCAGTACTTC	CASSERLAGGGGQETQYF
TRBJ2-5	TRBV20-1	-	many	TGCAGTGCTAGTTCCGTAAGAGAGGCGGATTACCAGTACTTC	CSASSVREADYQYF
TRBJ1-5	TRBV28	-	few	TGTGCCAGCAGTTTTTCGGCCAATCAGCCCCAGCATTTT	CASSFSANQPQHF
TRBJ2-7	TRBV29-1	-	many	TGCAGCGTTGCCAGGGACTTCTCCTACGAGCAGTACTTC	CSVARDFSYEQYF
TRBJ2-3	TRBV4-1	TRBD1	-	TGCGCCAGCAGCCATACCGGGACAGGGAGCACAGATACGCAGTATTTT	CASSHTGTGSTDTQYF
TRBJ2-3	TRBV24-1	-	-	TGTGCCACCAGTGATTCCTCTGTCATTCGCACAGATACGCAGTATTTT	CATSDSSVIRTDTQYF
TRBJ1-5	TRBV2	-	few	TGTGCCAGCACAGGGGTCAATAGCAATCAGCCCCAGCATTTT	CASTGVNSNQPQHF
TRBJ2-7	TRBV20-1	TRBD1	-	TGCAGTGCTGTCCGGGACAGGGGAGAGCAGTACTTC	CSAVRDRGEQYF
TRBJ2-5	TRBV20-1	-	many	TGCAGTGCCAAAGAGGGTCCTTCGGGGCTCTGGGACTTC	CSAKEGPSGLWDF
TRBJ2-3	TRBV20-1	TRBD2	few	TGCAGTGCTAGAGATAGCCTAGCGGGAGCAGATACGCAGTATTTT	CSARDSLAGADTQYF
TRBJ2-7	TRBV28	-	-	TGTGCCAGCAGTCTACAGACCGGGACGGCCGTTTCCTACGAGCAGTACTTC	CASSLQTGTAVSYEQYF
TRBJ2-5	TRBV12-3/TRBV12-4	-	many	TGTGCCAGCAGGAAGTACCAAGAGACCCAGTACTTC	CASRKYQETQYF
TRBJ1-2	TRBV5-5	-	many	TGTGCCAGCAGCTCTGGAGGCGCCCTAGCCTATGGCTACACCTTC	CASSSGGALAYGYTF
TRBJ2-7	TRBV5-1	TRBD1	-	TGCGCCAGCGGACCCGGGACAGGCTCCCCCTACGAGCAGTACTTC	CASGPGTGSPYEQYF
TRBJ2-5	TRBV5-8	-	-	TGTGCCAGCAGCATCGACCCACAAAAGACCCAGTACTTC	CASSIDPQKTQYF
TRBJ2-1	TRBV14	-	-	TGTGCCAGCAGCCCCAAATTCCGGCTAGCGATCGACAATGAGCAGTTCTTC	CASSPKFRLAIDNEQFF
TRBJ2-1	TRBV7-9	TRBD2	many	TGTGCCAGCAGCGCTTCGCGGGGGGCCTACAATGAGCAGTTCTTC	CASSASRGAYNEQFF
TRBJ1-2	TRBV6-1	-	few	TGTGCCAGCAATCTGAGCGGGGGCAACTATGGCTACACCTTC	CASNLSGGNYGYTF
TRBJ1-6	TRBV28	-	-	TGTGCCAGCAGTTTATCAGAGCGGCGGGGTTCACCCCTCCACTTT	CASSLSERRGSPLHF
TRBJ2-5	TRBV10-3	TRBD2	-	TGTGCCATCAGTGAGAGGCTAGCGGCGTACCAAGAGACCCAGTACTTC	CAISERLAAYQETQYF
TRBJ1-1	TRBV15	-	few	TGTGCCACCAGCGAGGCCCCGAACACTGAAGCTTTCTTT	CATSEAPNTEAFF
TRBJ2-2	TRBV20-1	-	-	TGCAGTGCTAGGCGTCAGCTGAACACCGGGGAGCTGTTTTTT	CSARRQLNTGELFF
TRBJ2-3	TRBV7-3	TRBD1	once	TGTGCCAGCAGCTCAAACACAGGGGGTACAGATACGCAGTATTTT	CASSSNTGGTDTQYF
TRBJ2-1	TRBV7-3	TRBD2	-	TGTGCCAGCAGCGTTACTAGCGGGAGTACCGATGAGCAGTTCTTC	CASSVTSGSTDEQFF
TRBJ2-3	TRBV6-1	-	many	TGTGCCAGCAGTCCGGGGACTGGCATGGATACGCAGTATTTT	CASSPGTGMDTQYF
TRBJ2-1	TRBV7-3	TRBD2	few	TGTGCCAGCAGCTTAAAAGCGGGAGGGCCTAAGGAGCAGTTCTTC	CASSLKAGGPKEQFF
TRBJ2-1	TRBV10-3	TRBD1	many	TGTGCCATCAGTACCACAGGGGATGCCTACAATGAGCAGTTCTTC	CAISTTGDAYNEQFF
TRBJ1-1	TRBV6-1	-	many	TGTGCCAGCAGTGACTTGCCGGACACTGAAGCTTTCTTT	CASSDLPDTEAFF
TRBJ2-7	TRBV29-1	-	-	TGCAGCGTTGGGGACCCCGGGAACGAGCAGTACTTC	CSVGDPGNEQYF
TRBJ2-1	TRBV4-3	-	few	TGCGCCAGCAGCCAAGGAGGGACCAGCGTAGAGCGTGAGCAGTTCTTC	CASSQGGTSVEREQFF
TRBJ1-2	TRBV11-3	-	-	TGTGCCAGCAGCTTATCGACAACTGGCTACACCTTC	CASSLSTTGYTF
TRBJ2-1	TRBV6-5	-	many	TGTGCCAGCAGTTACGCGGCGGGATTGAGCAACAATGAGCAGTTCTTC	CASSYAAGLSNNEQFF
TRBJ1-1	TRBV11-1	TRBD1	many	TGTGCCAGCAGCGCCACAGGGGGCGCGCTGAACACTGAAGCTTTCTTT	CASSATGGALNTEAFF
TRBJ1-4	TRBV7-9	-	-	TGTGCCAGCAGCACCCGGGGCAGGGGTTTGGAAAAACTGTTTTTT	CASSTRGRGLEKLFF
TRBJ2-7	TRBV5-8	TRBD2	few	TGTGCCAGCAGCGGGGGACTAGCGGGAGGCGAGCAGTACTTC	CASSGGLAGGEQYF
TRBJ2-1	TRBV19	-	few	TGTGCCAGTAGTATAATGGGCTCAGGGGAGGGTGAGCAGTTCTTC	CASSIMGSGEGEQFF
TRBJ2-5	TRBV27	-	many	TGTGCCAGCAGTTTACTCGGACGGCAGGAGACCCAGTACTTC	CASSLLGRQETQYF
TRBJ2-2	TRBV20-1	TRBD2	many	TGCAGTGCTAGAGATTGGGCTAGCGGGGTGAACACCGGGGAGCTGTTTTTT	CSARDWASGVNTGELFF
TRBJ2-7	TRBV15	-	few	TGTGCCACCAGCAGATTGGGACGCAACGAGCAGTACTTC	CATSRLGRNEQYF
TRBJ2-1	TRBV11-2	TRBD2	many	TGTGCCAGCAGCTTAGCCCCAAGAAGAGGACTAGAAGAGTGGGAGCAGTTCTTC	CASSLAPRRGLEEWEQFF
TRBJ2-2	TRBV13	TRBD2	-	TGTGCCACGGGACTAGCGGGATTTAAGGACACCGGGGAGCTGTTTTTT	CATGLAGFKDTGELFF
TRBJ2-3	TRBV28	-	-	TGTGCCAGCAGTTTGAATTTGGCCCCAGATACGCAGTATTTT	CASSLNLAPDTQYF
TRBJ2-5	TRBV5-1	TRBD1	-	TGCGCCAGCAGCTTCCGGGACAGGGGGAGTAAAGAGACCCAGTACTTC	CASSFRDRGSKETQYF
TRBJ1-1	TRBV18	-	-	TGTGCCAGCTCAGAAGAGACCCTCGAAGCTTTCTTT	CASSEETLEAFF
TRBJ2-7	TRBV5-1	TRBD1	few	TGCGCCAGCAGCTTGGACGGGACAGGGGTCAACGAGCAGTACTTC	CASSLDGTGVNEQYF
TRBJ2-1	TRBV11-3	-	-	TGTGCCAGCAGCCTCGACTCCTCCCTAGCCCCAGGGGAGCAGTTCTTC	CASSLDSSLAPGEQFF
TRBJ2-1	TRBV7-6	TRBD2	many	TGTGCCAGCAGCTCAAGGACTAGCGGGAGTATCGGAGGCAATGAGCAGTTCTTC	CASSSRTSGSIGGNEQFF
TRBJ2-7	TRBV7-9	-	many	TGTGCCAGCGAGGGGGAGTACGAGCAGTACTTC	CASEGEYEQYF
TRBJ1-5	TRBV20-1	-	many	TGCAGTGCTATGACAGGACTGAATCAGCCCCAGCATTTT	CSAMTGLNQPQHF
TRBJ2-2	TRBV14	-	-	TGTGCCAGCAGCCAAGATCTCAACAGGGCGAACACCGGGGAGCTGTTTTTT	CASSQDLNRANTGELFF
TRBJ2-5	TRBV2	TRBD2	few	TGTGCCAGCGGTAGCGGGCTGGGGGAGACCCAGTACTTC	CASGSGLGETQYF
TRBJ2-2	TRBV15	TRBD2	few	TGTGCCACCAGCAGAGACCTCGCCCAGGAGGCGGGGAGGGACACCGGGGAGCTGTTTTTT	CATSRDLAQEAGRDTGELFF